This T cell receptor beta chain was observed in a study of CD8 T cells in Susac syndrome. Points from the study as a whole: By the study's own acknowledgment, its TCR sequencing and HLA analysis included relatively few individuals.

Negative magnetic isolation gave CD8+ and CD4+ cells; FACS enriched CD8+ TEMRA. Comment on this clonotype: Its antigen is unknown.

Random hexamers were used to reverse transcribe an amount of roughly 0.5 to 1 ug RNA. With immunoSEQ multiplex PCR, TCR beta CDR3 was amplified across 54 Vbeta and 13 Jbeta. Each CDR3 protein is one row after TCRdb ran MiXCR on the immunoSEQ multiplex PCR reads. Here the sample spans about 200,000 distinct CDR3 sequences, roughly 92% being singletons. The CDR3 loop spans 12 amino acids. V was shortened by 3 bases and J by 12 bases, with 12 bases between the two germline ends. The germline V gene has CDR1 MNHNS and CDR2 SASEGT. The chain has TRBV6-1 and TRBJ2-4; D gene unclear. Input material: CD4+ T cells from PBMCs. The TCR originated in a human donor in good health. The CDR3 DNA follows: TGTGCCAGCAGTGACGGTCCGCCGAGTCAGTACTTC. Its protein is CASSDGPPSQYF.